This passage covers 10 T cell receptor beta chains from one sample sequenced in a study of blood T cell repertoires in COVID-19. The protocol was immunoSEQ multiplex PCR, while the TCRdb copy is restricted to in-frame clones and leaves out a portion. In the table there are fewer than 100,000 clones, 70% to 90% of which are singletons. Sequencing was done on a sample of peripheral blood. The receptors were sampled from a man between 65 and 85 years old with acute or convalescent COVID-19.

The DNA of the CDR3 is TGTGCCAGCAGTTTGGGGGCCATTGAAAAACTGTTTTTT. Translation gives CASSLGAIEKLFF. V gene TRBV28 combines with J gene TRBJ1-4; TRBD1 might be the D (6 bases). V lost 3 bases and J 7 bases, leaving 9 bases between the germline ends. This CDR3 region has 13 residues. CDR1 is MDHEN, CDR2 SYDVKM, per germline.

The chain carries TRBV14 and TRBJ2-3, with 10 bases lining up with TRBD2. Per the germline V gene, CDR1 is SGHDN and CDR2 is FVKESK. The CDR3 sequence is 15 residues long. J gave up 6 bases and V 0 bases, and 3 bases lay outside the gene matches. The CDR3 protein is CASSQEETSGDTQYF. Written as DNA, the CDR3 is TGTGCCAGCAGCCAAGAGGAGACTAGCGGGGATACGCAGTATTTT.

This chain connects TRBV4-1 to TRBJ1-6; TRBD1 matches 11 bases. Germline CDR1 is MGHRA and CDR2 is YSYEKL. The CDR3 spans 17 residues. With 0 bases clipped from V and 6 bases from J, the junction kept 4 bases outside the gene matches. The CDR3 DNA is TGCGCCAGCAGCCAAGACCCGGGACAGGGGGGTAATTCACCCCTCCACTTT. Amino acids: CASSQDPGQGGNSPLHF.

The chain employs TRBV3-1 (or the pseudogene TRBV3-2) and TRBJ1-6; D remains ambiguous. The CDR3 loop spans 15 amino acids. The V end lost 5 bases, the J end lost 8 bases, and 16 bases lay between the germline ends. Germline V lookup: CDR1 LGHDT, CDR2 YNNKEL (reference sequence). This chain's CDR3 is CASSVEGSGDSPLHF. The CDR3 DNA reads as TGTGCCAGCAGCGTTGAAGGGAGTGGGGATTCACCCCTCCACTTT.

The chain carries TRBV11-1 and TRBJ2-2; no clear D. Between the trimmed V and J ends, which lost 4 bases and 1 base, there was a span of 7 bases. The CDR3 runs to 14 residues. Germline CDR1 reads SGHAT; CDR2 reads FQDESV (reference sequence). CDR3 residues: CASSSHRNTGELFF. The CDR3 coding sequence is TGTGCCAGCAGCTCTCACAGGAACACCGGGGAGCTGTTTTTT.

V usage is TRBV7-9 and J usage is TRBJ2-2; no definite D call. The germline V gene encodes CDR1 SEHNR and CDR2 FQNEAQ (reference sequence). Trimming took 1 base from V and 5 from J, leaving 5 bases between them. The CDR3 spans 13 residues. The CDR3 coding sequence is TGTGCCAGCAGCTTAGTCGAGACCGGGGAGCTGTTTTTT. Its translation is CASSLVETGELFF.

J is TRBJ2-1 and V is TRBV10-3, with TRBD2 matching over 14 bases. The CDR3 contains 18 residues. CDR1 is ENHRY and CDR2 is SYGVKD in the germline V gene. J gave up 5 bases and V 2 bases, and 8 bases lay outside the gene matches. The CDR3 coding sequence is TGTGCCATCAGTGAGCCTTCCCTGACTAGCGGGGGGGACAATGAGCAGTTCTTC. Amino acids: CAISEPSLTSGGDNEQFF.

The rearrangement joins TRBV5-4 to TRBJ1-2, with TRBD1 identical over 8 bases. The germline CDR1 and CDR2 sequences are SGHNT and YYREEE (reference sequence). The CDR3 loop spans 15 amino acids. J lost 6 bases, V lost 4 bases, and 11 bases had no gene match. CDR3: CASSPRTGRMDGYTF. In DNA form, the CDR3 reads TGTGCCAGCAGCCCACGGACAGGGCGGATGGATGGCTACACCTTC.

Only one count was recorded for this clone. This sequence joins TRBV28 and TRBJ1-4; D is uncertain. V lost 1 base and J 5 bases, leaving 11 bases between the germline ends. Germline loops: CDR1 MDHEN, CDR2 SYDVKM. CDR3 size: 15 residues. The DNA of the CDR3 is TGTGCCAGCAGTTTATCGGCGGGTGAAAATGAAAAACTGTTTTTT. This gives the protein CASSLSAGENEKLFF. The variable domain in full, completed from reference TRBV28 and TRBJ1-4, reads DVKVTQSSRYLVKRTGEKVFLECVQDMDHENMFWYRQDPGLGLRLIYFSYDVKMKEKGDIPEGYSVSREKKERFSLILESASTNQTSMYLCASSLSAGENEKLFFGSGTQLSVL.

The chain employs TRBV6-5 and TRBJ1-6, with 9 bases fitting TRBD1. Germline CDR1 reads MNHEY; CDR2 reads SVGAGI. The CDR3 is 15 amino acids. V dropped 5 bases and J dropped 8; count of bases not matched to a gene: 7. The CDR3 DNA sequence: TGTGCCAGCAGTCGGGACAGGGCTGGGGATTCACCCCTCCACTTT. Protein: CASSRDRAGDSPLHF.